The sequence of this T cell receptor (beta chain) was determined in a study of early T cells in non-severe SARS-CoV-2 infection. This clonotype was observed a few times. Trimming stripped 3 bases from V and 8 bases from J, with 18 bases between. In germline, CDR1 is SGDLS, CDR2 YYNGEE. The CDR3 totals 15 residues. TCRdb reprocessed the 5' RACE reads via MiXCR and lists one record per CDR3 protein. The sample carries about 29,000 distinct CDR3 sequences, approximately 5.4% recorded once. The rearrangement links TRBV9 to TRBJ2-1; D gene uncertain. The source material was whole blood. The sequence was collected from an adult who was a healthcare worker with PCR-confirmed SARS-CoV-2 infection or an uninfected control (not recorded which). The CDR3 reads CASSARSVTYDEQFF. In nucleotides, the CDR3 is TGTGCCAGCAGCGCCCGTTCGGTAACGTACGATGAGCAGTTCTTC.